This is a list of T cell receptor beta chains from one sample in a study of post-analysis software for immune sequencing data. TCRdb passed the PCR reads through MiXCR, listing each CDR3 protein once. The profile shows about 500,000 distinct CDR3 sequences, around 40% of them singletons. Specimen: blood. The receptors here all came from a girl between 10 and 17 years old with multiple sclerosis. Both conserved end residues are part of each CDR3. The D gene is left open where the match is weak. Expanded clones get a size class; other rows say once, few or many, or leave the size out.

V gene	D gene	clone size	J gene	CDR3 protein	CDR3 DNA
TRBV5-6	NA	NA	TRBJ2-1	CASSLAMGSARSYNEQFF	TGTGCCAGCAGCTTGGCCATGGGTTCTGCGCGTTCCTACAATGAGCAGTTCTTC
TRBV5-1	NA	NA	TRBJ2-7	CASSLSPLSGYEQYF	TGCGCCAGCAGCTTGTCCCCCCTCAGCGGCTACGAGCAGTACTTC
TRBV20-1	NA	NA	TRBJ1-2	CSAGRNYGYTF	TGCAGTGCTGGTCGAAACTATGGCTACACCTTC
TRBV6-5	NA	few	TRBJ2-3	CASMGGLTDTQYF	TGTGCCAGCATGGGAGGACTCACAGATACGCAGTATTTT
TRBV11-2	NA	NA	TRBJ2-7	CASSPRGIGYEQYF	TGTGCCAGCAGCCCCCGGGGCATAGGCTACGAGCAGTACTTC
TRBV20-1	NA	NA	TRBJ2-1	CSAEGLGAVEQFF	TGCAGTGCAGAGGGCCTGGGGGCGGTTGAGCAGTTCTTC
TRBV27	TRBD1	NA	TRBJ1-2	CASLSHGTGDYGYTF	TGTGCCAGCCTAAGCCACGGGACAGGGGATTATGGCTACACCTTC
TRBV14	NA	once	TRBJ2-7	CASSPARGPSYEQYF	TGTGCCAGCTCCCCCGCCCGGGGGCCGTCCTACGAGCAGTACTTC
TRBV10-3	NA	NA	TRBJ1-2	CAISESIKGSYGYTF	TGTGCCATCAGTGAGTCGATAAAGGGAAGCTATGGCTACACCTTC
TRBV20-1	TRBD1	NA	TRBJ2-7	CSADRGAVYEQYF	TGCAGTGCCGACAGGGGCGCCGTCTACGAGCAGTACTTC
TRBV7-3	TRBD2	NA	TRBJ2-7	CASSLRPGTSGTSYEQYF	TGTGCCAGCAGCCTCCGTCCCGGGACTAGCGGGACTTCCTACGAGCAGTACTTC
TRBV4-1	NA	NA	TRBJ2-5	CASRSLGWGETQYF	TGCGCCAGCCGCTCGTTAGGGTGGGGAGAGACCCAGTACTTC
TRBV7-6	TRBD1	NA	TRBJ1-2	CASRPGQATNYGYTF	TGTGCCAGCAGGCCCGGACAGGCGACTAACTATGGCTACACCTTC
TRBV6-5	TRBD2	NA	TRBJ2-3	CASSYSGLAAGTDTQYF	TGTGCCAGCAGTTACTCGGGACTAGCGGCGGGCACAGATACGCAGTATTTT
TRBV6-5	TRBD2	few	TRBJ2-7	CAAIAFSGRGSYEQYF	TGTGCCGCAATCGCCTTCAGCGGGAGGGGGTCCTACGAGCAGTACTTC
TRBV20-1	NA	NA	TRBJ1-1	CSATREVNTEAFF	TGCAGTGCCACACGGGAGGTGAACACTGAAGCTTTCTTT
TRBV27	TRBD1	NA	TRBJ2-1	CASSKSGGSHEQFF	TGTGCCAGCTCAAAATCAGGGGGCAGCCATGAGCAGTTCTTC
TRBV5-1	NA	once	TRBJ1-1	CASSPWDLNTEAFF	TGCGCCAGCAGCCCATGGGACCTGAACACTGAAGCTTTCTTT
TRBV7-3	NA	NA	TRBJ1-2	CTSSLGRIYGYTF	TGTACCAGCAGCTTGGGGCGCATCTATGGCTACACCTTC
TRBV20-1	NA	NA	TRBJ2-3	CSARGRGNTDTQYF	TGCAGTGCTAGAGGGAGGGGAAACACAGATACGCAGTATTTT
TRBV12-3/TRBV12-4	NA	few	TRBJ1-4	CASSIGGYNEKLFF	TGTGCCAGCAGTATAGGCGGGTATAATGAAAAACTGTTTTTT
TRBV7-2	NA	few	TRBJ2-3	CASSLLEGFTDTQYF	TGTGCCAGCAGCCTTTTGGAGGGATTCACAGATACGCAGTATTTT
TRBV20-1	NA	few	TRBJ2-1	CSAQSQYRDNEQFF	TGCAGTGCCCAATCGCAGTACAGAGACAATGAGCAGTTCTTC
TRBV4-1	TRBD2	NA	TRBJ2-3	CASSQEGAGVYADTQYF	TGCGCCAGCAGCCAAGAGGGAGCGGGAGTTTATGCAGATACGCAGTATTTT
TRBV12-3/TRBV12-4	NA	NA	TRBJ2-3	CGSSLGQVRDTQYF	TGTGGCAGCAGTTTAGGTCAGGTTCGGGATACGCAGTATTTT
TRBV18	NA	NA	TRBJ2-3	CAGSAGRSTDTQYF	TGTGCCGGCTCAGCCGGACGGAGCACAGATACGCAGTATTTT
TRBV28	NA	NA	TRBJ1-1	CASRPPPATPENTEAFF	TGTGCCAGCAGACCACCACCCGCGACACCTGAAAACACTGAAGCTTTCTTT
TRBV28	NA	NA	TRBJ2-7	CASRLGQLLNEQYF	TGTGCCAGCAGGTTAGGGCAGCTTCTCAATGAGCAGTACTTC
TRBV29-1	NA	NA	TRBJ2-3	CSVATAGTDTQYF	TGCAGCGTTGCGACAGCTGGCACAGATACGCAGTATTTT
TRBV3-1	NA	NA	TRBJ1-5	CASSQDKVTQPQHF	TGTGCCAGCAGCCAAGACAAGGTTACTCAGCCCCAGCATTTT
TRBV12-3/TRBV12-4	TRBD2	NA	TRBJ2-1	CASRGQLAGVRHEQFF	TGTGCCAGCAGAGGACAACTAGCGGGAGTTCGCCATGAGCAGTTCTTC
TRBV20-1	TRBD2	NA	TRBJ2-3	CSAGPSGRPDTDTQYF	TGCAGTGCAGGTCCTAGCGGGAGGCCCGACACAGATACGCAGTATTTT
TRBV28	TRBD1	few	TRBJ1-2	CASRQGRGYYYGYTF	TGTGCCAGCAGACAGGGGAGAGGATATTACTATGGCTACACCTTC
TRBV24-1	TRBD1	NA	TRBJ2-5	CATSDPGQGGETQYF	TGTGCCACCAGTGACCCGGGACAGGGTGGAGAGACCCAGTACTTC
TRBV10-3	NA	NA	TRBJ2-7	CAISESGEQYF	TGTGCCATCAGTGAGTCGGGCGAGCAGTACTTC
TRBV20-1	TRBD2	NA	TRBJ2-3	CSADSGTSGTDTQYF	TGCAGTGCTGACTCCGGGACTAGCGGCACAGATACGCAGTATTTT
TRBV2	NA	NA	TRBJ2-5	CASSFRRGETQYF	TGTGCCAGCTCGTTTAGGAGGGGAGAGACCCAGTACTTC
TRBV7-2	TRBD1	NA	TRBJ2-7	CASSWDREDEQYF	TGTGCCAGCAGCTGGGACAGGGAGGACGAGCAGTACTTC
TRBV6-2/TRBV6-3	TRBD2	NA	TRBJ2-7	CASWFSGSVNEQYF	TGTGCCAGCTGGTTTAGCGGGAGTGTCAACGAGCAGTACTTC
TRBV11-2	TRBD1	few	TRBJ2-7	CASSNYRDRDSYEQYF	TGTGCCAGCAGCAATTACCGGGACAGGGATTCCTACGAGCAGTACTTC
TRBV6-5	NA	NA	TRBJ2-1	CASSLQPGASGNEQFF	TGTGCCAGCAGTCTCCAGCCTGGAGCGTCTGGGAATGAGCAGTTCTTC
TRBV6-1	TRBD1	NA	TRBJ1-5	CASRPGQGTERNQPQHF	TGTGCCAGCAGGCCGGGACAGGGAACAGAGCGCAATCAGCCCCAGCATTTT
TRBV2	NA	once	TRBJ1-2	CASSVRGLSHGYTF	TGTGCCAGCAGTGTTCGGGGCCTCAGCCATGGCTACACCTTC
TRBV20-1	NA	few	TRBJ2-7	CSANQPAAHEQYF	TGCAGTGCCAATCAACCTGCCGCTCACGAGCAGTACTTC
TRBV20-1	TRBD1	few	TRBJ2-7	CSAFTGDRYYEQYF	TGCAGTGCCTTCACCGGGGACAGATACTACGAGCAGTACTTC
TRBV7-9	TRBD1	NA	TRBJ1-1	CASRRGQGEAFF	TGTGCCAGCCGCAGGGGGCAGGGTGAAGCTTTCTTT
TRBV7-6	TRBD2	NA	TRBJ2-5	CASSLLGLAGEETQYF	TGTGCCAGCAGCTTATTAGGACTAGCGGGAGAGGAGACCCAGTACTTC
TRBV12-3/TRBV12-4	NA	few	TRBJ2-7	CASSFQTDSYEQYF	TGTGCCAGCAGTTTCCAGACGGACTCCTACGAGCAGTACTTC
TRBV7-3	NA	NA	TRBJ2-1	CASSLSSLAGPDNEQFF	TGTGCCAGCAGCTTAAGTAGCCTTGCGGGACCCGACAATGAGCAGTTCTTC
TRBV20-1	TRBD2	few	TRBJ2-3	CSAPSGNADTQYF	TGCAGTGCCCCTAGCGGGAACGCAGATACGCAGTATTTT
TRBV3-1	TRBD1	NA	TRBJ2-5	CASSQVKQGGEYETQYF	TGTGCCAGCAGCCAGGTTAAGCAAGGGGGCGAGTACGAGACCCAGTACTTC
TRBV28	TRBD2	few	TRBJ2-1	CASSSPALAGRYNEQFF	TGTGCCAGCAGTTCCCCCGCCTTAGCGGGAAGGTACAATGAGCAGTTCTTC
TRBV7-2	TRBD1	NA	TRBJ2-1	CASKPDRLAYNEQFF	TGTGCCAGCAAACCGGACAGGTTAGCCTACAATGAGCAGTTCTTC
TRBV4-2	TRBD1	NA	TRBJ1-1	CASCSGQGAGEAFF	TGTGCCAGCTGCTCGGGACAGGGGGCCGGTGAAGCTTTCTTT
TRBV7-2	NA	NA	TRBJ2-3	CASSSALPVGTDTQYF	TGTGCCAGCAGCTCAGCCCTCCCTGTGGGCACAGATACGCAGTATTTT